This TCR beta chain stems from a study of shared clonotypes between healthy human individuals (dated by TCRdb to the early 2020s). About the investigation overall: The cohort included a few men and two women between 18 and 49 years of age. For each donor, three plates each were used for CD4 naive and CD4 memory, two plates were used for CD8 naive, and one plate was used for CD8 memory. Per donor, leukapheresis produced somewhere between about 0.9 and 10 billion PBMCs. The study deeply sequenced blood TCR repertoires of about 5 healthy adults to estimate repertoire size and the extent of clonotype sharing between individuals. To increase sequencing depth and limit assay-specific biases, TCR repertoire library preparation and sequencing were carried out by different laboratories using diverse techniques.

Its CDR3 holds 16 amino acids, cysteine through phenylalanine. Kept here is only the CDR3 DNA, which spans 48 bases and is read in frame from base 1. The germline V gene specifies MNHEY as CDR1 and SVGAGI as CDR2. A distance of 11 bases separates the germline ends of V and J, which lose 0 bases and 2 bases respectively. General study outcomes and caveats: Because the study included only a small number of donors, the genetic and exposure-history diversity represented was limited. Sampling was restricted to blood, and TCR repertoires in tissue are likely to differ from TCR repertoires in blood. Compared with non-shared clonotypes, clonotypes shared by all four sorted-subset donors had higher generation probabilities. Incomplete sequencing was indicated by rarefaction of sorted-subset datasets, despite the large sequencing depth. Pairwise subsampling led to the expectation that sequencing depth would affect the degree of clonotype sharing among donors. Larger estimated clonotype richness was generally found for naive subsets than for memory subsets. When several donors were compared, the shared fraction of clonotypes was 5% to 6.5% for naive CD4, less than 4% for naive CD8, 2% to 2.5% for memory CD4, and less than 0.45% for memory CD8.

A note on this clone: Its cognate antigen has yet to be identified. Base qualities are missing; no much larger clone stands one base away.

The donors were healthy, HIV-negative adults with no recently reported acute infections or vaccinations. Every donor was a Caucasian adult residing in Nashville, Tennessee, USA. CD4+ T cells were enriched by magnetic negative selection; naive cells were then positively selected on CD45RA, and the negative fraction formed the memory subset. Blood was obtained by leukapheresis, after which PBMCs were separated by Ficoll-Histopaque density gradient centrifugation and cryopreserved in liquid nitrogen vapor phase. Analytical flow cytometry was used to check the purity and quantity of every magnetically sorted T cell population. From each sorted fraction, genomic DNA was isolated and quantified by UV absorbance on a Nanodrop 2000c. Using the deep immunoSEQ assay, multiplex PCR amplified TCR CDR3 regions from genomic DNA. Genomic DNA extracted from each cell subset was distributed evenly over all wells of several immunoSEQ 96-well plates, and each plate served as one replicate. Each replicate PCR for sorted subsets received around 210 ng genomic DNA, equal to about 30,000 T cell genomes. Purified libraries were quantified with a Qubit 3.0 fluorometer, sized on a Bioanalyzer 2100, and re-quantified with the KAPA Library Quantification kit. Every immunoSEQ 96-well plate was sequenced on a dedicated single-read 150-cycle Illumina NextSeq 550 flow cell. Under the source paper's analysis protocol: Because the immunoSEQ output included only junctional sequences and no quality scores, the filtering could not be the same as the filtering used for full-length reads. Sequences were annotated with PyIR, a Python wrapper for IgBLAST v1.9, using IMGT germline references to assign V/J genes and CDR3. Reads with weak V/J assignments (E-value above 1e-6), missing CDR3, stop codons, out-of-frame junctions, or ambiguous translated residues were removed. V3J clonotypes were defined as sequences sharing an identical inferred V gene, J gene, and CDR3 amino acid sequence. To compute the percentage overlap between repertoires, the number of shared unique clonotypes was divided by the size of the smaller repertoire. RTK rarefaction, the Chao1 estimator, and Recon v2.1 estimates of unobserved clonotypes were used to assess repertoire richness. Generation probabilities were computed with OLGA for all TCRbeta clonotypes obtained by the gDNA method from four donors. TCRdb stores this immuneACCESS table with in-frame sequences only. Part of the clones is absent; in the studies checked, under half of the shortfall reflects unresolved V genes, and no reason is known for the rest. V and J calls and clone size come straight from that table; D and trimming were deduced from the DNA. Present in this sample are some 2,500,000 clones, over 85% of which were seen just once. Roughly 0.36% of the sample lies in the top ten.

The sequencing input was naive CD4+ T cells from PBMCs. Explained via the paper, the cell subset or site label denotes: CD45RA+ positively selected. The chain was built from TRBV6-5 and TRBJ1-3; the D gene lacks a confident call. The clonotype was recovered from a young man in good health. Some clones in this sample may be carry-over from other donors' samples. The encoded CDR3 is CASSYSTDMTGNTIYF. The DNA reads TGTGCCAGCAGTTACTCGACCGACATGACTGGAAACACCATATATTTT.